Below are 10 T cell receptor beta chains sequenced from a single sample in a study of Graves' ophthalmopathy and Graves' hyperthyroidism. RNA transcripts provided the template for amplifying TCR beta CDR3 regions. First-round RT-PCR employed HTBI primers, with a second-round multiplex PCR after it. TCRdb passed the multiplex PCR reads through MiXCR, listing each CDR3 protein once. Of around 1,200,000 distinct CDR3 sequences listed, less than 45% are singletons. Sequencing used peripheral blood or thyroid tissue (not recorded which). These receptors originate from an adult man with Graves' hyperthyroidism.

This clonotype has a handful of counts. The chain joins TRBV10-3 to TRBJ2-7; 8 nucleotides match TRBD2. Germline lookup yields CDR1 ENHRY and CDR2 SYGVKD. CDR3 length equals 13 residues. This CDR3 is CARTSGSTYEQYF. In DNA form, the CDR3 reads TGTGCTAGAACAAGCGGGAGCACCTACGAGCAGTACTTC.

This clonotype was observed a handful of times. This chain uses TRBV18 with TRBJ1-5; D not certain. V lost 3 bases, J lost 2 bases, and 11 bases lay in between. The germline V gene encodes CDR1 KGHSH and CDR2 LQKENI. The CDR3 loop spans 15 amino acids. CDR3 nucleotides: TGTGCCAGCTCACCTAACGAAAGGGGCAATCAGCCCCAGCATTTT. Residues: CASSPNERGNQPQHF. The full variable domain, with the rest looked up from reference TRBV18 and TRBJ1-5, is NAGVMQNPRHLVRRRGQEARLRCSPMKGHSHVYWYRQLPEEGLKFMVYLQKENIIDESGMPKERFSAEFPKEGPSILRIQQVVRGDSAAYFCASSPNERGNQPQHFGDGTRLSIL.

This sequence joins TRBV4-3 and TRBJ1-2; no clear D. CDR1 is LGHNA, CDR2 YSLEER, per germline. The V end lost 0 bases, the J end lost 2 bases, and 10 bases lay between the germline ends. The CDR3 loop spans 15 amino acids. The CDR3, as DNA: TGCGCCAGCAGCCAAGACGTGGGGAAGAACTATGGCTACACCTTC. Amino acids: CASSQDVGKNYGYTF.

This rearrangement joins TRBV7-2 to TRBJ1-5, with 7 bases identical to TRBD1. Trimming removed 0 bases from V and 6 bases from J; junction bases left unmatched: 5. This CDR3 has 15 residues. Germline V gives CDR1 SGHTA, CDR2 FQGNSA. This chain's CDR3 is CASSLATGASQPQHF. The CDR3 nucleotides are TGTGCCAGCAGCTTAGCTACAGGGGCGAGTCAGCCCCAGCATTTT. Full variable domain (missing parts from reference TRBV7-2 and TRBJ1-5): GAGVSQSPSNKVTEKGKDVELRCDPISGHTALYWYRQSLGQGLEFLIYFQGNSAPDKSGLPSDRFSAERTGGSVSTLTIQRTQQEDSAVYLCASSLATGASQPQHFGDGTRLSIL.

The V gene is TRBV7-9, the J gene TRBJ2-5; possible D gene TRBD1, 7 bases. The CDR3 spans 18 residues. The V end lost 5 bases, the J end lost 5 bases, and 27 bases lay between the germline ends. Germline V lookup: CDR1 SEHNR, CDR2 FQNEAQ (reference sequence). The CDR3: CASSVEERGTAVLETQYF. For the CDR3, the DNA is TGTGCCAGCAGCGTTGAAGAACGCGGGACAGCGGTTCTTGAGACCCAGTACTTC.

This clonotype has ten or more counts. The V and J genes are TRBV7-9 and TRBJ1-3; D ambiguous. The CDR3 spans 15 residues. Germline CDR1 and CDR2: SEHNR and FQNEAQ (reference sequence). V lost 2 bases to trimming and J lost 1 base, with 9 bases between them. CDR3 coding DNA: TGTGCCAGCAGCTTAACATGGACGTCTGGAAACACCATATATTTT. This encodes CASSLTWTSGNTIYF.

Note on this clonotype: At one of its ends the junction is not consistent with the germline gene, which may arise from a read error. CDR3 region: CASSLEGASGDYEQYF. DNA of the CDR3: TGTGCCAGCAGTTTAGAGGGGGCTAGCGGAGACTACGAGCAGTACTTC. This chain joins TRBV7-8 and TRBJ2-7; D assignment may be TRBD1 or TRBD2 (7 bases each). CDR3 length: 16 amino acids. CDR1 SGHVS and CDR2 FQNEAQ come from the germline V gene.

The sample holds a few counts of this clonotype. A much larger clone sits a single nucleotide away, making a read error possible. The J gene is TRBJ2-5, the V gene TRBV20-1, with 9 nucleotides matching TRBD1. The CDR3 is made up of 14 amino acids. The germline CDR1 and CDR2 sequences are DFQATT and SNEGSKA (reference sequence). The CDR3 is CSASKTGTGKEGTF. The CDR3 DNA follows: TGCAGTGCTAGCAAAACCGGGACAGGGAAAGAAGGCACCTTC.

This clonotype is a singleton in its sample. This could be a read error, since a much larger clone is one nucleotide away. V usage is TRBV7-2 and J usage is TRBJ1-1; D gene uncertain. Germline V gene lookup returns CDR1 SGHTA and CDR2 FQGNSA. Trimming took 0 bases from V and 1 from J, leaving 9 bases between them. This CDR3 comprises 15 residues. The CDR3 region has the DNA TGTGCCAGCAGCTTAGCGAGTCTCCGGAACACTGAAGCTTTCTTT. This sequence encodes CASSLASLRNTEAFF.

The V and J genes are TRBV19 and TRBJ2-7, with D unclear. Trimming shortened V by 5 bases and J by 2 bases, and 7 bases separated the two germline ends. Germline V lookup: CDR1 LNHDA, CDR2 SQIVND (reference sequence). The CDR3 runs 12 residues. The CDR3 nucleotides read TGTGCCAGTAGTCACCAAACCTACGAGCAGTACTTC. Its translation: CASSHQTYEQYF.